This TCR beta chain emerged from a study of T-cell memory formation after mild COVID-19. Trimming cost V 4 bases and J 0 bases, with 13 bases left between them. The germline CDR1 and CDR2 sequences are SGDLS and YYNGEE. The CDR3 covers 15 residues. This clonotype has only a few counts. Its target is unknown. Study findings and constraints: Several responding clones turned up in pre-infection memory, indicating that cross-reactive memory may have taken part.

TCRdb redid the calling of the 5' RACE reads with MiXCR, one entry per CDR3 protein. The table lists approximately 340,000 distinct CDR3 sequences, about 15% of them singletons. This chain connects TRBV9 to TRBJ1-1; D might be TRBD1 (6 bases). Sequencing used PBMCs or a T cell subset sorted from them (not recorded which). The clonotype originates from a young man who had mild COVID-19 (a few samples of this study predate the infection). Cell type and time point are not known. The CDR3 loop is CASSPRTDLNTEAFF. In DNA, the CDR3 is TGTGCCAGCAGCCCAAGGACAGACCTGAACACTGAAGCTTTCTTT.